This T cell receptor (beta chain) was recovered during a study of regulatory T cells in long-lasting Graves disease (dated by TCRdb to about 2021). Regarding the complete study: Newly diagnosed Graves' disease patients had taken antithyroid drugs for less than 3 months. This study used TCR sequencing and RNA sequencing of peripheral blood to compare persistent Graves' disease patients against newly diagnosed Graves' disease patients. The study was conducted in China and was registered as a clinical trial. TCR sequencing covered some 13 persistent and roughly 20 newly diagnosed Graves' disease patients, around 33 samples in total.

The research as a whole found: The authors acknowledged the small sample size as a limitation that may reduce accuracy. Sequencing and analysis were restricted to the TCR beta chain. TRBV28, TRBJ1-2 and TRBJ2-5 were preferentially used in persistent disease, while TRBV20-1 and TRBJ2-1 were favored in newly diagnosed disease. Persistent patients shared more public clonotypes among themselves (around 2,500) than newly diagnosed patients did (roughly 920). The study examined only peripheral blood because the primary lesion, thyroid tissue, could not be accessed. Lower TCR Shannon entropy and fewer highly expanded clones were observed in persistent Graves' disease patients than in newly diagnosed patients, which suggested clonal expansion.

The sample's time point label, decoded: newly diagnosed GD, antithyroid drugs for less than 3 months. For both TCR sequencing and RNA sequencing, RNA was extracted from PBMCs using TRIzol. The diagnosis of Graves' disease followed American Thyroid Association guidelines. Patients for the study were recruited at an endocrinology department in Xi'an, China. From each patient, 7.5 to 9.5 milliliters of peripheral blood was collected into an EDTA anticoagulant tube. Ficoll Paque Plus density gradient separation was used to isolate PBMCs, and no further T cell sorting was done. RNA quality was checked with an Agilent 2100 Bioanalyzer and agarose gel, and concentration with a NanoDrop 2000. Library prep was done by multiplex PCR. For sequencing, an Illumina HiSeq 4000 was employed. iRepertoire HTBI primers and Arm-PCR amplification of CDR3 regions were used to construct TCR beta libraries. Gel purification was performed on PCR products prior to sequencing. For the original study's pipeline: A total of 60 to 80 TRBV and more than twelve TRBJ segments were identified across samples and were used for gene usage analysis of CDR3 amino acid clonotypes. Filtered high-quality paired reads were merged into contigs using COPE and FqMerger. BLAST was used to align contigs to IMGT TRBV, TRBD and TRBJ reference genes, and CDR3 was defined according to IMGT. Clonotypes above 0.1% frequency were classified as highly expanded clones. Shannon entropy was used to measure repertoire diversity, and the Gini coefficient was used to measure V-J evenness. A clonotype was considered public if more than one individual shared it. TCRdb reran the public reads through fastp at Q25 and MiXCR, keeping productive beta chains. Each CDR3 protein appears once, grouped with its most common genes and DNA. TCRdb, rather than the study authors, made the V and J calls. The sample profile shows 500,000 or so distinct CDR3 sequences; around 15% of them were found once. More than 10% of the sample comes from the top ten.

The CDR3 spans 15 residues, from the cysteine through the phenylalanine. Of the read, only the CDR3 DNA is kept; its 45 bases are in frame from base 1. V is cut by 3 bases and J by 3 bases, and the space between the germline ends is 13 bases. The germline V gene sets CDR1 to MNHNS and CDR2 to SASEGT. This clonotype has more than one count but fewer than ten. Its antigen has not been determined. Within one base of it there is no much larger clone, and no base qualities were kept. This sample was shared with a second study, whose subject was T cells in Graves' hyperthyroidism and ophthalmopathy. According to the second study: Graves' hyperthyroidism was defined as stable when no progression to ophthalmopathy occurred over 18 months of follow-up. Hyperthyroidism patients were newly diagnosed, with disease duration under 2 months, and aged 18 to 65 years. Exclusion was applied to patients with uncontrolled infections, other autoimmune diseases, pregnancy or lactation. Diagnoses relied on clinical symptoms, serum thyroxine and TRAb, thyroid ultrasound and orbital computed tomography. The first round of RT-PCR for the TCR CDR3 was performed with the HTBI primer set and the Qiagen OneStep RT-PCR kit. Most expanded thyroid clonotypes (frequency above 0.001) were also detected in blood, a finding suggesting that blood repertoires may reflect thyroid immune responses. A 13 V-J signature model separated ophthalmopathy from stable hyperthyroidism, with roughly 88% sensitivity and approximately 81% specificity in cross-validation and 80%/75% in testing. In validation, progression to ophthalmopathy was predicted by the model with 65% to 71% sensitivity and around 76% specificity, a median of about 6.4 months before onset. TCR V-J signatures able to tell the groups apart were searched for in a discovery cohort of more than 90 patients, of whom roughly 42 had Graves' ophthalmopathy and about 55 had stable Graves' hyperthyroidism. Prospective prediction of ophthalmopathy was tested in an independent validation cohort of 18 to 20 hyperthyroidism patients and 15 to 17 patients who later progressed to ophthalmopathy. For training and testing, the 110 or so patients in the discovery cohort were randomly divided in a 7:3 ratio. The study also compared thyroid tissue and blood T-cell repertoires from more than five Graves' hyperthyroidism patients. Following sampling, methimazole starting at 30 mg daily was given to hyperthyroidism patients, and high-dose intravenous methylprednisolone was given to ophthalmopathy patients. The libraries were constructed in a second round of multiplex PCR and then size-selected and purified. Sequencing of the libraries was done on an Illumina HiSeq2000 using paired-end 100 bp reads. SOAPnuke was used to process the raw data, throwing out any read that contained adapters or uncalled bases, had a mean Phred below 15, or lacked an exact constant-primer or identifier match. High-quality paired reads were merged with COPE v1.2.5, and unique nucleotide sequences were defined as clonotypes. Clonotypes were aligned to IMGT TRBV, TRBD and TRBJ reference segments using MiTCR v1.1. Analysis was restricted to V-J combinations with a frequency above 0.0001, which covered just over 98% of repertoires. The TCS score was defined as the ratio of F50 (clonal expansion) to E x V (chaos), calculated using BLOSUM62-based TCRdist between CDR3 peptides within each V-J. Welch's t-statistics and random forest reduced 500 to 550 V-J features to 13, which were used in a naive Bayes classifier (R e1071). Sample size was not statistically predetermined, and blinding of investigators to group allocation was not performed. The paper reports TCR Vbeta CDR3 sequencing of about 140 peripheral blood samples: around 45 ophthalmopathy, fewer than 80 hyperthyroidism and approximately 17 progressor patients.

This sequence uses TRBV6-1 and TRBJ2-3, with TRBD1 tentatively as D gene (6 bases match). The receptor was derived from a man in his forties or fifties with Graves disease. Donor details come from another sample of the same person, matched by shared clones. The starting material was peripheral blood mononuclear cells (PBMCs), obtained at new diagnosis, from a patient treated with antithyroid drugs. The base sequence is TGTGCCAGCAGTGACAGGGGACATCGGACAGATACGCAGTATTTT. It is translated as CASSDRGHRTDTQYF.